Sequencing of this TCR beta chain was carried out in a study of beta chain features in type 1 diabetes. Whole-study results and caveats: Shortening that was moderate but significant affected the TCRB CDR3s of Type 1 diabetes patients in all four CD4+ subsets. It was among patients, rather than healthy donors, that naive, central memory and Treg TCRB repertoires appeared more similar.

Purity (above 95%) was reached by all sorted populations. V lost 5 bases and J 0 bases, leaving 10 bases between the germline ends. CDR3 size: 14 residues. Germline V gene data show CDR1 as SEHNR and CDR2 as FQNEAQ (reference sequence). The whole isolated RNA underwent reverse transcription, so sequencing captured expressed TCRB transcripts. Method: immunoSEQ multiplex PCR; TCRdb's copy keeps in-frame clones and lacks some. The data hold about 620,000 clones, with around 15% observed a single time. This clone was seen a handful of times. No antigen is known for it. This chain uses TRBV7-9 with TRBJ2-5; possibly TRBD1 for D (6 bases). The sequence was collected from a young man in good health. Sequencing was performed on naive CD4+ T cells from blood. Written as DNA, the CDR3 is TGTGCCAGCAGCCGCCGGACAGACCAAGAGACCCAGTACTTC. Its protein product is CASSRRTDQETQYF.